This TCR beta chain is drawn from a study of spatial heterogeneity in lung cancer. This clonotype was seen a few times. The V gene lost 5 bases and the J gene lost 7 bases, with 15 bases spanning the gap. Looked up from germline, CDR1 is SGHTA and CDR2 is FQGTGA. The CDR3 totals 13 residues. Time point indicated: sample taken at primary tumor resection. Sequencing of whole RNA from tumor, nontumor lung or frozen PBMC involved no sorting. The donors were approximately 70 patients with non-small cell lung cancer that was early-stage and untreated. A single record per CDR3 protein comes from TCRdb applying MiXCR to the 5' RACE reads. The sample includes tens of thousands of distinct CDR3 sequences, around 9% of them seen just once.

This material consisted of PBMCs, taken at surgery. The receptor was isolated from a male donor with early-stage non-small cell lung cancer. V gene TRBV7-3 combines with J gene TRBJ2-7, with D maybe TRBD1 (6 bases). The CDR3: CASSPQQGGEQYF. The CDR3, as DNA: TGTGCCAGCAGCCCGCAACAGGGTGGGGAGCAGTACTTC.